These 25 T cell receptor beta chains share one sample of origin, sequenced in a study of tumor and adjacent non-tumor tissue in lung cancer. The template was RNA from unsorted bulk tissue. A modified ARM-PCR protocol with three rounds of nested PCR amplified TCRbeta. TCRdb reprocessed the multiplex PCR reads via MiXCR and lists one record per CDR3 protein. The table has approximately 120,000 distinct CDR3 sequences, roughly 74% seen once; the top ten hold about 40%. Specimen: lung tumor tissue. Receptors originate from a woman aged 55 to 70 with non-small cell lung cancer.

This chain joins TRBV5-1 and TRBJ2-1; TRBD2 is a possible D gene (5 bases). The CDR3 sequence is 13 residues long. The germline CDR1 and CDR2 sequences are SGHRS and YFSETQ. Trimming stripped 4 bases from V and 5 bases from J, with 10 bases between. The CDR3, as DNA: TGCGCCAGCAGCCAGGACGGGGACAATGAGCAGTTCTTC. Translating it yields CASSQDGDNEQFF. Together with reference TRBV5-1 and TRBJ2-1, the CDR3 gives the full variable domain: KAGVTQTPRYLIKTRGQQVTLSCSPISGHRSVSWYQQTPGQGLQFLFEYFSETQRNKGNFPGRFSGRQFSNSRSEMNVSTLELGDSALYLCASSQDGDNEQFFGPGTRLTVL.

A remark on this clonotype: One end of the junction is discordant with germline, which a read error may explain. The chain links TRBV28 to TRBJ2-5; 9 nucleotides agree with TRBD1. The CDR3 covers 14 residues. Germline CDR1 reads MDHEN; CDR2 reads SYDVKM. CDR3 DNA sequence: TGTGCCAGCACTTTAACAGGGGGCTGGGAGACCCAGTACTTC. Translating it yields CASTLTGGWETQYF.

This clonotype is a singleton in its sample. One end of the junction fails to match germline, which may point to a read error. The chain combines TRBV20-1 with TRBJ1-2, with D maybe TRBD1 (5 bases). Germline loops: CDR1 DFQATT, CDR2 SNEGSKA (reference sequence). This CDR3 is built from 11 residues. CDR3 sequence: CNARDGYDYTF. DNA for the CDR3: TGCAATGCCCGGGACGGCTATGACTACACCTTC.

Worth noting for this clonotype: The germline gene is not matched at one end of the junction; a read error may be the cause. CDR3 loop: CASSYLRLDGLVTQYF. DNA of the CDR3: TGTGCGAGCAGTTACTTGCGGCTAGATGGTTTAGTTACGCAGTATTTT. The rearrangement joins TRBV6-6 to TRBJ2-3; D remains unclear. This CDR3 is built from 16 residues. CDR1 and CDR2 (germline): MNHNY, SVGAGI (reference sequence).

On this clonotype: A read error is likely, as this CDR3 ends without the conserved phenylalanine or tryptophan. The V and J genes are TRBV11-1 and TRBJ2-3; 12 bases fit TRBD2. Per germline, CDR1 SGHAT and CDR2 FQDESV (reference sequence). The J segment lost 5 bases and the V segment lost 9 bases, leaving 6 bases of the junction unmatched. This CDR3 spans 14 amino acids. This chain's CDR3 is CASSPGLAGDTQYV. For the CDR3, the DNA is TGTGCCAGTAGCCCGGGACTAGCGGGAGATACGCAGTATGTT.

Notes on this clonotype: One end of the junction does not line up with germline, which may come from a read error. This chain uses TRBV20-1 with TRBJ1-6; the match to TRBD1 covers 8 bases. Germline CDR1 is DFQATT and CDR2 is SNEGSKA (reference sequence). The CDR3 totals 16 residues. CDR3 sequence (DNA): TGCAGTGCTAGAGGTTTATCGAGACAGGGGAATTCACCCCGCCACTTT. Its translation is CSARGLSRQGNSPRHF.

The V and J genes are TRBV4-3 and TRBJ2-1; D call uncertain. The ends were cut back, 0 bases at V and 4 bases at J, with 13 bases in the middle. This CDR3 is built from 16 residues. The V gene's germline CDR1 is LGHNA and CDR2 YSLEER. CDR3 sequence reads: CASSQDGRVGYNEQFF. The CDR3, as DNA: TGCGCCAGCAGCCAAGATGGACGGGTTGGATACAATGAGCAGTTCTTC.

Comments on this clonotype: A clone one base away is much larger, so this may be a read error. The CDR3 region has the DNA TGCAGTGCTAGAAGACTAGTGGAATACAATGAGCAGTTCTTC. It is translated as CSARRLVEYNEQFF. The chain couples TRBV20-1 to TRBJ2-1; TRBD2 is a possible D gene (6 bases). The germline V gene has CDR1 DFQATT and CDR2 SNEGSKA (reference sequence). The CDR3 is 14 residues long. The V gene lost 2 bases and the J gene lost 4 bases, with 12 bases spanning the gap.

The table lists this clonotype with a count of one. Relative to the germline gene, one junction end is altered; a read error may explain this. The chain is built from TRBV11-2 and TRBJ2-2, with 10 bases that match TRBD1. Germline assignment: CDR1 SGHAT and CDR2 FQNNGV. The CDR3 extends over 15 amino acids. CDR3 amino acids: CASSLQTGGTGELFF. CDR3 DNA: TGTGCCAGCAGCTTACAGACAGGGGGCACAGGGGAGTTGTTTTTT.

This clonotype showed up just a few times. This sequence may be a read error, since a much larger clone differs from it by one base. The V and J genes are TRBV20-1 and TRBJ1-5, with D perhaps matching TRBD1 (5 bases). Trimming left V 7 bases short and J 4 bases short, with 20 bases between. Germline-derived CDR1 and CDR2 are DFQATT and SNEGSKA (reference sequence). This CDR3 contains 15 residues. The CDR3 sequence: CSVSGLEGMNQPQHF. The CDR3 DNA follows: TGCAGTGTTAGTGGGCTGGAGGGGATGAATCAGCCCCAGCATTTT.

Note on this clonotype: The junction shows a germline mismatch at one end, possibly a read error. The chain links TRBV13 to TRBJ2-7; the match to TRBD2 covers 8 bases. This CDR3 spans 16 amino acids. The V gene's germline CDR1 is PRHDT and CDR2 FYEKMQ (reference sequence). The CDR3 nucleotides are TGTGCTAGCAGCCTCCTAAAAGCGGGGGCGAAATGCGAGCAGTACTTC. Protein sequence: CASSLLKAGAKCEQYF. Together with reference TRBV13 and TRBJ2-7, the CDR3 gives the full variable domain: AAGVIQSPRHLIKEKRETATLKCYPIPRHDTVYWYQQGPGQDPQFLISFYEKMQSDKGSIPDRFSAQQFSDYHSELNMSSLELGDSALYFCASSLLKAGAKCEQYFGPGTRLTVT.

The sample holds one count of this clonotype. A read error is likely, as this CDR3 ends without the conserved phenylalanine or tryptophan. The chain is built from TRBV11-3 and TRBJ1-3; no definite D call. Germline CDR1 and CDR2: SGHNT and YENEEA. There are 11 residues in the CDR3. V lost 5 bases, J lost 9 bases, and 8 bases lay in between. The CDR3 nucleotides are TGTGCCAGCAGCCTGGAGGGCACCATATATTTA. It yields the protein CASSLEGTIYL.

A word on this clonotype: A much larger clone is a single base away; this may be a read error. The chain uses TRBV28 and TRBJ2-5; 8 nucleotides line up with TRBD1. Germline V gene data show CDR1 as MDHEN and CDR2 as SYDVKM. J lost 4 bases, V lost 6 bases, and 7 bases had no gene match. CDR3 size: 14 residues. The chain's CDR3 is CASSWDRWLETQYF. CDR3 DNA: TGTGCCAGCAGCTGGGACAGGTGGTTAGAGACCCAGTACTTC. Drawing the rest from reference TRBV28 and TRBJ2-5, the complete variable domain is DVKVTQSSRYLVKRTGEKVFLECVQDMDHENMFWYRQDPGLGLRLIYFSYDVKMKEKGDIPEGYSVSREKKERFSLILESASTNQTSMYLCASSWDRWLETQYFGPGTRLLVL.

In the case of this clonotype: A single base separates this from a much larger clone, so it may be a read error. This rearrangement joins TRBV20-1 to TRBJ1-1, with 7 nucleotides matching TRBD1. The CDR3 length is 13 residues. The germline V gene encodes CDR1 DFQATT and CDR2 SNEGSKA (reference sequence). In nucleotides, the CDR3 is TGCAGTGCTAGCACAGGGGTTAACACTGAAGCTATCTTT. This sequence encodes CSASTGVNTEAIF.

This clonotype showed up many times. The chain employs TRBV6-1 and TRBJ2-2, with TRBD1 identical over 7 bases. Germline V gene data show CDR1 as MNHNS and CDR2 as SASEGT. Trimming took 5 bases from V and 7 from J; bases not matched to a gene: 4. This CDR3 is built from 13 residues. In DNA form, the CDR3 reads TGTGCCAGCAGTTCGAGGACAGGCGGGGAGCTGTTTTTT. Translated: CASSSRTGGELFF.

This clonotype was picked up a small number of times. A junction end diverges from the germline sequence, so it may reflect a read error. The chain has TRBV6-6 and TRBJ2-5, with D uncertain. This CDR3 is built from 11 residues. Looked up from germline, CDR1 is MNHNY and CDR2 is SVGAGI (reference sequence). Here the CDR3 reads CASGQTETQKF. In DNA form, the CDR3 reads TGTGCCAGCGGGCAGACCGAGACCCAGAAATTC.

This chain joins TRBV6-6 and TRBJ2-1; weak D call: TRBD1 (5 bases). CDR3 length equals 12 residues. In germline, CDR1 is MNHNY, CDR2 SVGAGI (reference sequence). The CDR3 bases are TGTATCAGCAGTCTCAGGGATAATGAGCAGTTCTTC. It specifies CISSLRDNEQFF.

The chain has TRBV11-2 and TRBJ2-3; a weak D match, TRBD1 (6 bases). Germline V lookup: CDR1 SGHAT, CDR2 FQNNGV. The CDR3 spans 14 residues. Between the trimmed V and J ends, which lost 7 bases and 8 bases, there was a span of 19 bases. The CDR3 spells CASILDRSSGTQYF. CDR3 DNA: TGTGCCAGCATCCTAGACAGGAGCTCGGGTACGCAGTATTTT.

A few counts support this clonotype. The chain couples TRBV6-4 to TRBJ2-1; TRBD1 matches 8 bases. This CDR3 has 15 amino acids. Germline V gene lookup returns CDR1 MRHNA and CDR2 SNTAGT. J was trimmed by 5 bases and V by 0 bases; bases with no gene match: 3. This chain's CDR3 is CASSDSTGGHNEQFF. Here the CDR3 DNA reads TGTGCCAGCAGTGACTCAACAGGGGGGCACAATGAGCAGTTCTTC.

On this clonotype: A much more abundant neighbour one base away suggests this may be a read error. The chain recombines TRBV28 with TRBJ1-3, with D perhaps matching TRBD1 (5 bases). The CDR3 consists of 16 residues. Germline-derived CDR1 and CDR2 are MDHEN and SYDVKM. The CDR3 here is CTSRKLGGNGVDTIYF. In DNA form, the CDR3 reads TGTACCAGCAGGAAGTTGGGGGGAAACGGTGTGGACACCATATATTTT.

As to this clonotype: One base away lies a much larger clone, so this may be a sequencing read error. The chain recombines TRBV6-1 with TRBJ1-2, with D uncertain. The CDR3 has 11 residues. Germline CDR1 MNHNS, CDR2 SASEGT. Trimming took 10 bases from V and 6 from J, leaving 12 bases between them. CDR3 bases: TGTGCCAACTCACGACGAGATGGCTACACCTTC. Translated, it gives CANSRRDGYTF.

This clonotype came up once. The chain employs TRBV11-3 and TRBJ2-1, with D possibly matching TRBD2 (5 bases). V lost 10 bases, J lost 8 bases, and 15 bases lay in between. CDR1 SGHNT and CDR2 YENEEA come from the germline V gene. The CDR3 totals 12 residues. This chain's CDR3 is CATSLDMDEQFF. The CDR3 DNA reads TGTGCCACTAGCTTAGATATGGATGAGCAGTTCTTC. The full variable domain, rest sourced from reference TRBV11-3 and TRBJ2-1, is EAGVVQSPRYKIIEKKQPVAFWCNPISGHNTLYWYLQNLGQGPELLIRYENEEAVDDSQLPKDRFSAERLKGVDSTLKIQPAELGDSAVYLCATSLDMDEQFFGPGTRLTVL.

In regard to this clonotype: The junction departs from the called germline gene at one end, perhaps through a read error. The chain combines TRBV20-1 with TRBJ1-2, with D possibly TRBD1 on 5 matching bases. The CDR3 sequence is 13 residues long. Per germline, CDR1 DFQATT and CDR2 SNEGSKA (reference sequence). The CDR3 coding sequence is TGCAGTGTTAGAGACAGCCTGAACTATGGCTACACCTTC. This encodes CSVRDSLNYGYTF.

With regard to this clonotype: The junction departs from germline at one end; a sequencing error may be responsible. CDR3 sequence (DNA): TGTGTCAGCAGCGTAGGAGTGGAGCGAGGAAACACCATATATTTT. It translates to CVSSVGVERGNTIYF. The chain is built from TRBV9 and TRBJ1-3; no definite D call. Looked up from germline, CDR1 is SGDLS and CDR2 is YYNGEE. The CDR3 consists of 15 residues.

This chain joins TRBV19 and TRBJ2-3; a possible D gene is TRBD2 (5 bases). Germline V CDR1 and CDR2: LNHDA, SQIVND (reference sequence). V lost 6 bases and J lost 0, with 10 bases in between. The CDR3 consists of 14 residues. In nucleotides, the CDR3 is TGTGCCAGTAGCTTCCCGGGGAGCACAGATACGCAGTATTTT. Translation: CASSFPGSTDTQYF. Combining the CDR3 with reference TRBV19 and TRBJ2-3 gives the whole variable domain DGGITQSPKYLFRKEGQNVTLSCEQNLNHDAMYWYRQDPGQGLRLIYYSQIVNDFQKGDIAEGYSVSREKKESFPLTVTSAQKNPTAFYLCASSFPGSTDTQYFGPGTRLTVL.